Shown below are 8 T cell receptor beta chains from a single sample sequenced in a study of a mutant IDH1 vaccine in newly diagnosed glioma. These TCRs' antigens remain unknown. As for time point: week 11, during vaccination. The investigators gave 300 ug of mutant IDH1 20-mer peptide in each vaccine dose, together with topical imiquimod. The assay was immunoSEQ multiplex PCR, and TCRdb's table has in-frame clones only and misses some. The table has 110,000 or so clones, roughly 90% seen once; the top ten hold 0.5% to 0.65%. Specimen: PBMCs, collected from a glioma patient whose treatment included an IDH1 peptide vaccine. The receptors originated from a woman aged 45-65 years with glioma.

V and J are TRBV7-9 and TRBJ2-3; perhaps TRBD1 as D (7 bases). The V gene's germline CDR1 is SEHNR and CDR2 FQNEAQ (reference sequence). Deletions cut 5 bases from V and 1 base from J, with 22 bases between. The CDR3 is 18 amino acids. The CDR3 sequence is CASSPTYRGTVGTDTQYF. For the CDR3, the DNA is TGTGCCAGCAGCCCAACATACCGGGGGACAGTGGGCACAGATACGCAGTATTTT.

This rearrangement joins TRBV11-1 to TRBJ2-7, with D perhaps assigned TRBD1 or TRBD2 (5 bases each). CDR3 size: 14 residues. Trimming pared 4 bases from V and 3 bases from J, leaving 13 bases between. From germline, CDR1 is SGHAT and CDR2 FQDESV (reference sequence). The CDR3 spells CASSSRGRDYEQYF. The CDR3 DNA reads as TGTGCCAGCAGCTCGAGGGGACGGGACTACGAGCAGTACTTC.

This chain connects TRBV19 to TRBJ1-5; no definite D call. The ends were cut back, 5 bases at V and 2 bases at J, with 16 bases in the middle. The CDR3 has 16 residues. From germline, CDR1 is LNHDA and CDR2 SQIVND (reference sequence). The CDR3 nucleotides are TGTGCCAGTAGTCTAAGGCGGCGGGGAGGCAATCAGCCCCAGCATTTT. Its protein is CASSLRRRGGNQPQHF.

In its sample, this clone was seen once. The chain recombines TRBV4-1 with TRBJ2-1; possibly TRBD2 for D (6 bases). This CDR3 has 14 amino acids. Per germline, CDR1 MGHRA and CDR2 YSYEKL. V shed 6 bases and J shed 7 bases, with 16 bases lying between them. The CDR3, as DNA: TGCGCCAGCAGACAGCCGGGAGCGGATAATGAGCAGTTCTTC. This sequence encodes CASRQPGADNEQFF.

The chain combines TRBV19 with TRBJ2-1, with D perhaps TRBD2 (5 bases). CDR1 is LNHDA and CDR2 is SQIVND in the germline V gene (reference sequence). V gave up 3 bases and J gave up 2 bases, with 20 bases separating them. The CDR3 spans 18 residues. Here the CDR3 DNA reads TGTGCCAGTAGTATGGGAGCGGTGCTTTGGAGTACCTACAATGAGCAGTTCTTC. Translated: CASSMGAVLWSTYNEQFF. Together with reference TRBV19 and TRBJ2-1, the CDR3 gives the full variable domain: DGGITQSPKYLFRKEGQNVTLSCEQNLNHDAMYWYRQDPGQGLRLIYYSQIVNDFQKGDIAEGYSVSREKKESFPLTVTSAQKNPTAFYLCASSMGAVLWSTYNEQFFGPGTRLTVL.

The chain joins TRBV5-4 to TRBJ2-5; TRBD2 matches at 9 bases. The tail of the sequence fits TRBJ2-7 better, so the J call may be wrong. CDR1 SGHNT and CDR2 YYREEE come from the germline V gene (reference sequence). The CDR3 has 16 amino acids. The CDR3 protein is CASSLGGSGRGNEQYF. Written as DNA, the CDR3 is TGTGCCAGCAGCTTGGGGGGTAGCGGGAGAGGGAACGAGCAGTACTTC.

The genes are TRBV4-1 and TRBJ1-3, with D tentatively TRBD1 (5 bases). The CDR3 totals 16 residues. Trimming removed 5 bases from V and 0 bases from J, with 14 bases in between. In germline, CDR1 is MGHRA, CDR2 YSYEKL. The CDR3 here is CASSYPGRNSGNTIYF. The CDR3 bases are TGCGCCAGCAGCTACCCGGGGCGGAACTCTGGAAACACCATATATTTT.

The chain has TRBV5-5 and TRBJ2-1; 11 nucleotides line up with TRBD1. This CDR3 spans 15 amino acids. Germline values: CDR1 SGHKS, CDR2 YYEKEE (reference sequence). V was clipped by 5 bases and J by 6 bases; unmatched bases: 7. CDR3 DNA: TGTGCCAGCAGTTTCGCCGGGACAGGGGGCAATGAGCAGTTCTTC. Translated, it gives CASSFAGTGGNEQFF.